This T cell receptor (beta chain) was recovered during a study of OX40 agonist ivuxolimab in advanced cancers. A few counts support this clone. Antigen: not known. Produced via immunoSEQ multiplex PCR; TCRdb's table is partial and in-frame only. The sample consists of over 100,000 clones, 90% of them appearing once. General observations from the study: At 0.1 to 3.0 mg/kg and by week 6, clonal expansion occurred in CD4+ and CD8+ blood T cells.

This sample comprised CD4+ or CD8+ T cells sorted from blood, obtained in a trial of the OX40 agonist ivuxolimab. The clonotype originates from an adult with an advanced solid tumor such as melanoma, head and neck, liver or kidney cancer.

The CDR3 spells CASSFGTGGRGNTIYF. As DNA, the CDR3 is TGTGCCAGCAGCTTTGGGACAGGGGGCAGAGGAAACACCATATATTTT. The chain recombines TRBV5-4 with TRBJ1-3; 12 positions agree with TRBD1. Germline CDR1 SGHNT, CDR2 YYREEE (reference sequence). V lost 2 bases to trimming and J lost 4 bases; unmatched junction nucleotides: 4. The CDR3 sequence is 16 residues long.